This T cell receptor (beta chain) appears in the sequencing data of a study of T cells in Graves' hyperthyroidism and ophthalmopathy. About this clonotype itself: The antigen remains unidentified.

Using RNA transcripts as the source, TCR beta CDR3 regions were amplified. A set of HTBI primers served as the primers for a first-round RT-PCR of the TCR CDR3. TCRdb reanalysed the multiplex PCR reads using MiXCR and keeps one entry per CDR3 protein. The repertoire consists of hundreds of thousands of distinct CDR3 sequences, with roughly 14% occurring once and the leading ten covering roughly 13%. Not enrolled were patients with uncontrolled infection, other autoimmune disease, pregnancy or lactation. Diagnosis relied on clinical symptoms, serum thyroxine and TRAb, thyroid ultrasound and orbital computed tomography. The PBMCs were taken from 10 ml of fresh peripheral blood. Per the germline V gene, CDR1 is MGHRA and CDR2 is YSYEKL. V lost 3 bases, J lost 8 bases, and 22 bases lay in between. The CDR3 is 16 amino acids. Overall study results and limits: Most thyroid clonotypes expanded above 0.001 appeared in blood too.

The specimen sequenced was blood. The sequence derives from a young man with Graves' ophthalmopathy. The V and J genes are TRBV4-1 and TRBJ1-2; D may be TRBD1 (5 bases). The CDR3 coding sequence is TGCGCCAGCAGCCAGACACCCGGGACCCTCAAAGGGGGCTACACCTTC. This gives the protein CASSQTPGTLKGGYTF.